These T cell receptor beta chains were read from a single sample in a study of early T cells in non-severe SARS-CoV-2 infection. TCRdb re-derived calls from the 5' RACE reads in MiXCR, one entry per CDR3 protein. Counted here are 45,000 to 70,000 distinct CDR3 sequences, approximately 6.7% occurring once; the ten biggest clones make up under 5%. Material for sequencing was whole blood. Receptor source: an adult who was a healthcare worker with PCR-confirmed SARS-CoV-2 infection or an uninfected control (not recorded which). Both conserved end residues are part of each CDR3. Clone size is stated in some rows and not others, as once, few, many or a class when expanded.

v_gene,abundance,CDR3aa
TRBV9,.,CASSVSGSPLHF
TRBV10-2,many,CATQDSTSTDTQYF
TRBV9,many,CASSVGSGDGSYYGYTF
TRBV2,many,CASMGTYEQYF
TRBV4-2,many,CASSQDLGLWAAESPYNEQFF
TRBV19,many,CASSRDGNSPLHF
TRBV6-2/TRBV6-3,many,CASSTRLAANTGELFF
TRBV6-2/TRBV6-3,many,CASSPISPGSRKNTEAFF
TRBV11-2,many,CASSYRDLSEKLFF
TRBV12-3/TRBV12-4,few,CASSLMGLQETQYF
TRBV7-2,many,CASSPDNSYEQYF
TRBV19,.,CASSQLTNYNEQFF
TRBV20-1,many,CSARDLENQPQHF
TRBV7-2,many,CASSPSRTSGSQFF
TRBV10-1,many,CASSEARGGSYNSPLHF
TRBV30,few,CAYGQGNYGYTF
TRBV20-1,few,CSAPRTSGETDTQYF
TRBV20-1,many,CSADRGGTDTQYF
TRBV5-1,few,CASSFLVLSGGLGSDTQYF
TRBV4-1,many,CASKSLGGLASTDTQYF